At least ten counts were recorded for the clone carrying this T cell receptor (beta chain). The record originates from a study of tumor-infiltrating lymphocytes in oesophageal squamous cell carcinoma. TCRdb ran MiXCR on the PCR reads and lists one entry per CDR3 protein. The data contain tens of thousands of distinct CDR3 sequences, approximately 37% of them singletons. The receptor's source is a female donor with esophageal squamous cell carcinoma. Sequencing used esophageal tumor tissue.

As DNA, the CDR3 is TGTGCCAGCAGTCCCGGGACAGCAAAACGTCGCACCTTC. The encoded protein is CASSPGTAKRRTF. The chain combines TRBV28 with TRBJ1-2, with 7 bases aligning to TRBD1. Germline lookup yields CDR1 MDHEN and CDR2 SYDVKM. V shed 5 bases, J shed 13 bases, and the junction held 13 bases outside the gene matches. The CDR3 is 13 residues long.